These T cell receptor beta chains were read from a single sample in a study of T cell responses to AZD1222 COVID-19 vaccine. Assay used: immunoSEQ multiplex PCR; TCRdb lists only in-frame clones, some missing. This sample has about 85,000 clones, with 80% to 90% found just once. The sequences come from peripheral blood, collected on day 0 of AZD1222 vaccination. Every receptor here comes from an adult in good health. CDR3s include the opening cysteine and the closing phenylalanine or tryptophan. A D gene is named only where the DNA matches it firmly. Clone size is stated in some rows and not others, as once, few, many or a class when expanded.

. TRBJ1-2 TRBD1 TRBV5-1 CASSLGDSGGYTF TGCGCCAGCAGCTTGGGGGACAGCGGAGGCTACACCTTC
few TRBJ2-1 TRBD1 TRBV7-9 CASSLGRGHYNEQFF TGTGCCAGCAGCTTAGGCAGGGGGCACTACAATGAGCAGTTCTTC
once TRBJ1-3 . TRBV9 CASSVVGTGNTIYF TGTGCCAGCAGCGTAGTAGGGACTGGAAACACCATATATTTT
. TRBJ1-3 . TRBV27 CASSLQSGNTIYF TGTGCCAGCAGTTTACAGTCTGGAAACACCATATATTTT
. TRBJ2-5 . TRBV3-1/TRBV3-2 CASEVQSHFFSETQYF TGTGCCAGCGAAGTGCAGTCCCATTTTTTCTCTGAGACCCAGTACTTC
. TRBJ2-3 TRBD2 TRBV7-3 CASSLMTSGSGADTQYF TGTGCCAGCAGCTTAATGACTAGCGGGAGCGGCGCAGATACGCAGTATTTT
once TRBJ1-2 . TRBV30 CAWSLGGMSYGYTF TGTGCCTGGTCCCTCGGGGGAATGAGTTATGGCTACACCTTC
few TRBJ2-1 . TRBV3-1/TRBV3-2 CASRSSVNEQFF TGTGCCAGCAGGTCTAGCGTTAATGAGCAGTTCTTC
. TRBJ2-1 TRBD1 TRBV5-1 CASSFQQGSGEQFF TGCGCCAGCAGCTTCCAACAGGGGTCGGGTGAGCAGTTCTTC
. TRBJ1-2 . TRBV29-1 CSGTTGYGYTF TGCAGCGGCACGACTGGCTATGGCTACACCTTC
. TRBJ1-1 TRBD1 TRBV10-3 CAIRIRDREEAEAFF TGTGCCATCAGGATCCGGGACAGGGAGGAGGCTGAAGCTTTCTTT
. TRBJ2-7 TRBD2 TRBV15 CATSRQLAGGTEQYF TGTGCCACCAGCAGGCAACTAGCGGGAGGGACGGAGCAGTACTTC
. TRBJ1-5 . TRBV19 CASSIPRDLNQPQHF TGTGCCAGTAGTATCCCTCGGGATCTCAATCAGCCCCAGCATTTT
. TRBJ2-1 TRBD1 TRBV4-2 CASSPRQGEHNEQFF TGTGCCAGCAGCCCGCGACAGGGGGAGCACAATGAGCAGTTCTTC
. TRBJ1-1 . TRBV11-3 CASSFAANTEAFF TGTGCCAGCAGCTTCGCAGCGAACACTGAAGCTTTCTTT
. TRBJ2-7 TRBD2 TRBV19 CASSSRTSGRYEQYF TGTGCCAGTAGTTCCCGGACTAGCGGGAGGTACGAGCAGTACTTC
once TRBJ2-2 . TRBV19 CASSRNPGSNTGELFF TGTGCCAGTAGTCGGAACCCGGGGTCGAACACCGGGGAGCTGTTTTTT
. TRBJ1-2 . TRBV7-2 CASRPKGGQDYGYTF TGTGCCAGCAGACCCAAGGGGGGGCAGGACTATGGCTACACCTTC
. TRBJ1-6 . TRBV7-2 CASSLYQGLSFGSLHF TGTGCCAGCAGCTTATATCAGGGGCTTTCTTTCGGGTCCCTCCACTTT
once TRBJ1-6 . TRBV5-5 CASSLGSGESPLHF TGTGCCAGCAGCTTGGGATCGGGGGAATCACCCCTCCACTTT
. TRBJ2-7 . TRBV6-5 CASSYGGVAYEQYF TGTGCCAGCAGTTACGGAGGGGTCGCCTACGAGCAGTACTTC
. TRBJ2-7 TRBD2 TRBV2 CASRELADNSYEQYF TGTGCCAGCAGGGAACTAGCGGACAACTCCTACGAGCAGTACTTC
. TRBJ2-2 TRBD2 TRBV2 CASSDPVELAANTGELFF TGTGCCAGCAGTGACCCGGTTGAGCTAGCGGCTAACACCGGGGAGCTGTTTTTT
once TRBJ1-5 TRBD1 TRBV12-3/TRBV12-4 CASSTGTDLPQHF TGTGCCAGCAGCACCGGGACAGATCTGCCCCAGCATTTT
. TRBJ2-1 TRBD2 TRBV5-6 CASSLFLAGGPSEKQFF TGTGCCAGCAGCCTGTTTCTAGCGGGAGGGCCCTCGGAGAAGCAGTTCTTC
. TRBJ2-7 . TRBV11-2 CASSLSASPTEQYF TGTGCCAGCAGCTTAAGTGCCAGCCCCACCGAGCAGTACTTC
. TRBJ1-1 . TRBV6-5 CASSPTGNTEAFF TGTGCCAGCAGTCCAACAGGGAACACTGAAGCTTTCTTT
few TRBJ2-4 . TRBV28 CASTLSALDIQYF TGTGCCAGCACTCTTTCCGCACTCGACATTCAGTACTTC
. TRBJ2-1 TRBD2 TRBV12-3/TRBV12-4 CASGLGGIGEQFF TGTGCCAGCGGCTTGGGGGGGATAGGTGAGCAGTTCTTC
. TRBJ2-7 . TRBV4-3 CASSQDTAAYEQYF TGCGCCAGCAGCCAAGATACGGCGGCCTACGAGCAGTACTTC
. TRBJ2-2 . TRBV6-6 CASSYEGSDTGELFF TGTGCCAGCAGTTACGAGGGTTCGGACACCGGGGAGCTGTTTTTT